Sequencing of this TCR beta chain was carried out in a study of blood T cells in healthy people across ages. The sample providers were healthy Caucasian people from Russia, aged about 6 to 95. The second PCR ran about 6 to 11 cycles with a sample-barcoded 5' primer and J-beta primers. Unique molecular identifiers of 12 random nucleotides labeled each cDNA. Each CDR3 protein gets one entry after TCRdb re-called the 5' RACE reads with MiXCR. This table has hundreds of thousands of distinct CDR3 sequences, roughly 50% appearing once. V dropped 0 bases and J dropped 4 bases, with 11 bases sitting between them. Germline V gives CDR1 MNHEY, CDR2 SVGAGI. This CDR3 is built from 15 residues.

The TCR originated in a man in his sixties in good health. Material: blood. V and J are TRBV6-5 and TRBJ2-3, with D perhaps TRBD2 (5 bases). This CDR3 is CASSYSGSGADTQYF. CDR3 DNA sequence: TGTGCCAGCAGTTACTCGGGGTCCGGGGCAGATACGCAGTATTTT.